This T cell receptor beta chain was obtained from a study of control samples from healthy donors and cancer patients. The table came from immunoSEQ multiplex PCR; TCRdb's copy has only in-frame clones and leaves some out. The sample lists 150,000 or so clones; about 91% were seen once. Between the trimmed V and J ends, which lost 0 bases and 7 bases, there was a span of 8 bases. Germline V CDR1 and CDR2: SGHDT, YYEEEE. The CDR3 sequence is 13 residues long. The receptor's source is a man between 18 and 35 years old in good health. The sequenced material came from blood. V and J are TRBV5-6 and TRBJ1-5; unclear D gene. The CDR3 reads CASSLAEGQPQHF. CDR3 in DNA: TGTGCCAGCAGCTTGGCCGAGGGCCAGCCCCAGCATTTT.